The source of this T cell receptor beta chain is a study of blood T cell repertoires in COVID-19. Study background: Sites across the United States, Italy and Spain contributed samples from acute and convalescent COVID-19.

Using immunoSEQ multiplex PCR, the repertoire was profiled, and TCRdb retains in-frame clones only, with some absent. Of about 240,000 clones in the sample, around 83% were seen once. Trimming removed 6 bases from V and 5 bases from J, with 18 bases in between. From germline, CDR1 is SGDLS and CDR2 YYNGEE. The CDR3 runs to 15 residues. The rearrangement links TRBV9 to TRBJ2-1, with D maybe TRBD2 (5 bases). Source material: peripheral blood. The receptor was isolated from an elderly woman with COVID-19, enrolled during active disease. This CDR3 is CASKPPGGFHNEQFF. The CDR3 DNA is TGTGCCAGCAAGCCCCCCGGCGGGTTCCACAATGAGCAGTTCTTC. The complete variable domain, with remaining parts taken from reference TRBV9 and TRBJ2-1, reads DSGVTQTPKHLITATGQRVTLRCSPRSGDLSVYWYQQSLDQGLQFLIQYYNGEERAKGNILERFSAQQFPDLHSELNLSSLELGDSALYFCASKPPGGFHNEQFFGPGTRLTVL.